This T cell receptor (beta chain) was retrieved from a study of T cell responses to AZD1222 COVID-19 vaccine. Measured with immunoSEQ multiplex PCR; TCRdb has only the in-frame clones, and not every one. The repertoire holds about 130,000 clones, about 90% seen once, with less than 3.5% in the top ten. Second doses were pooled across both intervals (about 4 or about 12 weeks). Details on this clone: Its antigen is unidentified.

V gave up 1 base and J gave up 10 bases, with 17 bases separating them. The CDR3 sequence is 15 residues long. Per the germline V gene, CDR1 is LGHNA and CDR2 is YSLEER. Findings and caveats of the study: The peak T cell response came first, and repertoires were sampled only after it. Just 5 to 7 AZD1222 recipients tested seropositive at baseline. The donor cohort was predominantly white British with a female majority, and clonal diversity may have been underestimated.

The sequences come from peripheral blood, collected 28 days after the second AZD1222 dose. The chain employs TRBV4-3 and TRBJ2-1; possibly TRBD2 for D (5 bases). This receptor was obtained from an adult who received the AZD1222 COVID-19 vaccine. As DNA, the CDR3 is TGCGCCAGCAGCCAAGTCGGGATCATCCTCGGGGAGCAGTTCTTC. Amino acids: CASSQVGIILGEQFF.